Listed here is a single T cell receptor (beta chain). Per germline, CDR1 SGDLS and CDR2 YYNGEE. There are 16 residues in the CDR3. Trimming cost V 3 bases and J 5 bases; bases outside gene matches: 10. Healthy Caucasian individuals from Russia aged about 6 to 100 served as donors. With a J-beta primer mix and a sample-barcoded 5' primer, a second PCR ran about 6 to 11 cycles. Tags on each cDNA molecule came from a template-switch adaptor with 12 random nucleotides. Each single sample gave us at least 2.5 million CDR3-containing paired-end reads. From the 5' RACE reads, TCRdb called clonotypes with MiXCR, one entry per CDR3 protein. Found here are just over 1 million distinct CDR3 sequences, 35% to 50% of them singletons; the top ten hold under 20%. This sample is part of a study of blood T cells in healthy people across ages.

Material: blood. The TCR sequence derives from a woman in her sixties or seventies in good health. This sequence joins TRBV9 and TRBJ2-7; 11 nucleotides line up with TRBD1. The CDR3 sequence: CASSDPMGQGEDEQYF. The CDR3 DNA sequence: TGTGCCAGCAGCGATCCCATGGGACAGGGGGAAGACGAGCAGTACTTC. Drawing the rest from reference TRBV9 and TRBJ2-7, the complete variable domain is DSGVTQTPKHLITATGQRVTLRCSPRSGDLSVYWYQQSLDQGLQFLIQYYNGEERAKGNILERFSAQQFPDLHSELNLSSLELGDSALYFCASSDPMGQGEDEQYFGPGTRLTVT.